The present TCR beta chain was sequenced within a study of cytomegalovirus exposure and HLA in healthy donors. Study-level background: Among the approximately 420 donors who were genotyped, about 80% fell in the genetic ancestry cluster that is associated with self-reported Caucasian donors.

This CDR3 region has 11 residues. Germline CDR1 and CDR2: MNHEY and SVGAGI. V lost 6 bases and J 6 bases, leaving 8 bases between the germline ends. The PCR was carried out with 60 Vbeta primers and 13 Jbeta primers. Assay: immunoSEQ multiplex PCR; the TCRdb copy retains only in-frame clones and omits some. The repertoire consists of tens of thousands of clones, with approximately 78% occurring once and the leading ten covering about 4.6%. This clonotype originated in a woman aged 40 to 49 in good health and CMV-seropositive. Sequencing was carried out using PBMCs. The V call is TRBV6-5, the J call TRBJ1-1; no clear D. The CDR3 nucleotides read TGTGCCAGCAGGATAGCAGCTGAAGCTTTCTTT. This translates into CASRIAAEAFF.